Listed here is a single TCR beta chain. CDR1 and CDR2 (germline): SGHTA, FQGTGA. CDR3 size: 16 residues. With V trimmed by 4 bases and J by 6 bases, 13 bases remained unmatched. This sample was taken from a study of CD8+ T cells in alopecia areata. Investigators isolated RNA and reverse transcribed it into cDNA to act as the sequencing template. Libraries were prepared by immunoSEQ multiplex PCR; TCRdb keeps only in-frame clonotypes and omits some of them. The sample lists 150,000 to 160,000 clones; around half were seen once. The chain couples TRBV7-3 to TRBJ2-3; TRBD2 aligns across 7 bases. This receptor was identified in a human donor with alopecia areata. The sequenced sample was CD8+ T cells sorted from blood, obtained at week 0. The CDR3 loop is CASSSHPAGASDTQYF. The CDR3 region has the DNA TGTGCCAGCAGCTCCCACCCTGCGGGAGCCTCGGATACGCAGTATTTT.